The rows below give T cell receptor beta chains drawn from one sample of a study of cytomegalovirus exposure and HLA in healthy donors. TCRdb's copy holds only in-frame clones and misses some; the assay was immunoSEQ multiplex PCR. Its listing shows tens of thousands of clones. Sequencing was carried out using PBMCs. These receptors were taken from a girl aged 10-17 years in good health and CMV-seropositive. The CDR3 runs from the conserved cysteine through the conserved F or W. The D gene is left open where the match is weak.

v_gene: TRBV10-3
j_gene: TRBJ2-7
d_gene: -
CDR3nt: TGTGCCATCGGGGGGGACAATTCGAATGTGGGCGAGCAGTACTTC
CDR3aa: CAIGGDNSNVGEQYF

v_gene: TRBV6-4
j_gene: TRBJ2-1
d_gene: -
CDR3nt: TGTGCCAGCAGTGACACGGGTTTTGTGCAGTTCTTC
CDR3aa: CASSDTGFVQFF

v_gene: TRBV7-2
j_gene: TRBJ2-1
d_gene: TRBD2
CDR3nt: TGTGCCAGCAGCTTAGGGGGGGGAGAGGGGTACAATGAGCAGTTCTTC
CDR3aa: CASSLGGGEGYNEQFF

v_gene: TRBV19
j_gene: TRBJ1-1
d_gene: -
CDR3nt: TGTGCCAGTAGTCTCCAGGGAGGGCACACTGAAGCTTTCTTT
CDR3aa: CASSLQGGHTEAFF

v_gene: TRBV6-1
j_gene: TRBJ2-1
d_gene: TRBD2
CDR3nt: TGTGCCAGCCGGGGCACTAGCGGGGGCAATGAGCAGTTCTTC
CDR3aa: CASRGTSGGNEQFF

v_gene: TRBV2
j_gene: TRBJ1-5
d_gene: -
CDR3nt: TGTGCCAGCAGTGGAGTGACAGGCGGTCAGCCCCAGCATTTT
CDR3aa: CASSGVTGGQPQHF

v_gene: TRBV6-1
j_gene: TRBJ1-1
d_gene: -
CDR3nt: TGTGCCAGCAGTGTAGAGGGTTACAAGAACACTGAAGCTTTCTTT
CDR3aa: CASSVEGYKNTEAFF

v_gene: TRBV6-5
j_gene: TRBJ2-5
d_gene: -
CDR3nt: TGTGCCAGCAGTTTGGACGGGAACCAAGAGACCCAGTACTTC
CDR3aa: CASSLDGNQETQYF

v_gene: TRBV5-1
j_gene: TRBJ2-5
d_gene: TRBD1
CDR3nt: TGCGCCAGCAGCGGCGGACAGGCCCAAGAGACCCAGTACTTC
CDR3aa: CASSGGQAQETQYF

v_gene: TRBV6-5
j_gene: TRBJ1-2
d_gene: TRBD1
CDR3nt: TGTGCCAGCAGCCGATACAGGGGCAACTATGGCTACACCTTC
CDR3aa: CASSRYRGNYGYTF

v_gene: TRBV18
j_gene: TRBJ1-5
d_gene: -
CDR3nt: TGTGCCAGCTCAAGTGGGGGCTATCAGCCCCAGCATTTT
CDR3aa: CASSSGGYQPQHF

v_gene: TRBV6-6
j_gene: TRBJ1-5
d_gene: -
CDR3nt: TGTGCCAGCAGTTACTCAGGGGTAGGAAATCAGCCCCAGCATTTT
CDR3aa: CASSYSGVGNQPQHF

v_gene: TRBV5-1
j_gene: TRBJ2-2
d_gene: -
CDR3nt: TGCGCCAGCAGCTTGGTTGGAGGGGGCGGAGGGACCGGGGAGCTGTTTTTT
CDR3aa: CASSLVGGGGGTGELFF

v_gene: TRBV6-1
j_gene: TRBJ2-7
d_gene: -
CDR3nt: TGTGCCAGCAGTGGAGAGGGTGGATACGAGCAGTACTTC
CDR3aa: CASSGEGGYEQYF

v_gene: TRBV5-1
j_gene: TRBJ2-7
d_gene: -
CDR3nt: TGCGCCAGCAGCTTTACAGGCTCCTACGAGCAGTACTTC
CDR3aa: CASSFTGSYEQYF

v_gene: TRBV5-4
j_gene: TRBJ1-5
d_gene: -
CDR3nt: TGTGCCAGCAGCTTGTGGGGCTACAATCAGCCCCAGCATTTT
CDR3aa: CASSLWGYNQPQHF

v_gene: TRBV2
j_gene: TRBJ1-1
d_gene: -
CDR3nt: TGTGCCAGCAGTGCGGACAGACAGAACACTGAAGCTTTCTTT
CDR3aa: CASSADRQNTEAFF

v_gene: TRBV9
j_gene: TRBJ1-2
d_gene: TRBD1
CDR3nt: TGTGCCAGCAGCGTAGCAACAGGGGGAAACTATGGCTACACCTTC
CDR3aa: CASSVATGGNYGYTF

v_gene: TRBV27
j_gene: TRBJ1-6
d_gene: -
CDR3nt: TGTGCCAGCAGTTTATTGAGGGATAATTCACCCCTCCACTTT
CDR3aa: CASSLLRDNSPLHF

v_gene: TRBV5-4
j_gene: TRBJ1-1
d_gene: -
CDR3nt: TGTGCCAGCAGCTTGTCTGACAGGTCCCGTTCAGCTTTCTTT
CDR3aa: CASSLSDRSRSAFF

v_gene: TRBV10-3
j_gene: TRBJ2-2
d_gene: TRBD1
CDR3nt: TGTGCCACGTACACAACTCCGGGACAGGGGGCGTTGGTCCGGGAGCTGTTTTTT
CDR3aa: CATYTTPGQGALVRELFF

v_gene: TRBV4-3
j_gene: TRBJ2-3
d_gene: -
CDR3nt: TGCGCCAGCAGCCAAGAGCCCTACACAGATACGCAGTATTTT
CDR3aa: CASSQEPYTDTQYF

v_gene: TRBV2
j_gene: TRBJ2-3
d_gene: -
CDR3nt: TGTGCCAGCAGTCTACGACACACAGATACGCAGTATTTT
CDR3aa: CASSLRHTDTQYF

v_gene: TRBV6-5
j_gene: TRBJ2-2
d_gene: TRBD1
CDR3nt: TGTGCCAGCAGGGGACAGGGAGTGAACACCGGGGAGCTGTTTTTT
CDR3aa: CASRGQGVNTGELFF

v_gene: TRBV7-6
j_gene: TRBJ2-3
d_gene: -
CDR3nt: TGTGCCAGCAGCCCGCGAGGGACAGATACGCAGTATTTT
CDR3aa: CASSPRGTDTQYF

v_gene: TRBV2
j_gene: TRBJ2-3
d_gene: -
CDR3nt: TGTGCCAGCGTCGAGGGTTATGGGTTCACAGATACGCAGTATTTT
CDR3aa: CASVEGYGFTDTQYF

v_gene: TRBV7-9
j_gene: TRBJ2-7
d_gene: -
CDR3nt: TGTGCCAGCAGCACGGGGGACGGATCCTACGAGCAGTACTTC
CDR3aa: CASSTGDGSYEQYF

v_gene: TRBV7-9
j_gene: TRBJ2-3
d_gene: TRBD1
CDR3nt: TGTGCCAGCAGCGTAACAGGGGCTTTGCATACGCAGTATTTT
CDR3aa: CASSVTGALHTQYF

v_gene: TRBV30
j_gene: TRBJ2-5
d_gene: -
CDR3nt: TGTGCCTGGAAAGTCCTGGTGGGGGCAGAGACCCAGTACTTC
CDR3aa: CAWKVLVGAETQYF

v_gene: TRBV4-2
j_gene: TRBJ2-1
d_gene: -
CDR3nt: TGTGCCAGCAGCCAAGTAAGGAGCTCCGACAATGAGCAGTTCTTC
CDR3aa: CASSQVRSSDNEQFF

v_gene: TRBV4-3
j_gene: TRBJ2-3
d_gene: TRBD1
CDR3nt: TGCGCCAGCAGCCGGACAGGGTGGGATACGCAGTATTTT
CDR3aa: CASSRTGWDTQYF

v_gene: TRBV7-2
j_gene: TRBJ1-5
d_gene: -
CDR3nt: TGTGCCAGCAGCCCTTCTTTCCATCAGCCCCAGCATTTT
CDR3aa: CASSPSFHQPQHF

v_gene: TRBV5-4
j_gene: TRBJ1-1
d_gene: TRBD1
CDR3nt: TGTGCCAGCAGCGCTGGGACAGACATGAACACTGAAGCTTTCTTT
CDR3aa: CASSAGTDMNTEAFF

v_gene: TRBV19
j_gene: TRBJ1-6
d_gene: -
CDR3nt: TGTGCCAGTAGTATAGATCCCGCGGGGTCACCCCTCCACTTT
CDR3aa: CASSIDPAGSPLHF

v_gene: TRBV4-2
j_gene: TRBJ1-1
d_gene: -
CDR3nt: TGTGCCAGCAGCCACAGTAACACTGAAGCTTTCTTT
CDR3aa: CASSHSNTEAFF

v_gene: TRBV5-5
j_gene: TRBJ1-2
d_gene: TRBD1
CDR3nt: TGTGCCAGCAGTTCGGGACAGGGTTATGGCTACACCTTC
CDR3aa: CASSSGQGYGYTF

v_gene: TRBV6-5
j_gene: TRBJ2-5
d_gene: TRBD2
CDR3nt: TGTGCCAGCAGTCGTGGGGGGGGTCTGGAGACCCAGTACTTC
CDR3aa: CASSRGGGLETQYF

v_gene: TRBV7-9
j_gene: TRBJ2-1
d_gene: -
CDR3nt: TGTGCCAGCAGCTTATCGGGGGGCGGGGATGAGCAGTTCTTC
CDR3aa: CASSLSGGGDEQFF

v_gene: TRBV19
j_gene: TRBJ1-2
d_gene: -
CDR3nt: TGTGCCAGTAGTATAGCCCGGGGTGACGGCTACACCTTC
CDR3aa: CASSIARGDGYTF

v_gene: TRBV10-3
j_gene: TRBJ2-1
d_gene: TRBD2
CDR3nt: TGTGCCATCACAAAGCGGGGGGACCCAAACAATGAGCAGTTCTTC
CDR3aa: CAITKRGDPNNEQFF

v_gene: TRBV7-2
j_gene: TRBJ1-1
d_gene: -
CDR3nt: TGTGCCAGCAGCTTAGAGTCGTCGGCTGAAGCTTTCTTT
CDR3aa: CASSLESSAEAFF

v_gene: TRBV19
j_gene: TRBJ1-2
d_gene: TRBD1
CDR3nt: TGTGCCACCGAGCCGGGACAGGGCCCAACTAACTATGGCTACACCTTC
CDR3aa: CATEPGQGPTNYGYTF

v_gene: TRBV7-8
j_gene: TRBJ1-5
d_gene: -
CDR3nt: TGTGCCAGCAGCCCAGGGACTAGGGCCTCTCGAGTCAATCAGCCCCAGCATTTT
CDR3aa: CASSPGTRASRVNQPQHF

v_gene: TRBV2
j_gene: TRBJ1-1
d_gene: -
CDR3nt: TGTGCCAGCAGTGATGGCAGGGGAACTGAAGCTTTCTTT
CDR3aa: CASSDGRGTEAFF

v_gene: TRBV13
j_gene: TRBJ1-2
d_gene: -
CDR3nt: TGTGCCAGCAGCTTAGGGCTAACAGGGAGAGGCTACACCTTC
CDR3aa: CASSLGLTGRGYTF

v_gene: TRBV4-3
j_gene: TRBJ1-4
d_gene: -
CDR3nt: TGCGCCAGCAGCCAAGATTTAACCGGGGACACACATAATGAAAAACTGTTTTTT
CDR3aa: CASSQDLTGDTHNEKLFF

v_gene: TRBV5-5
j_gene: TRBJ2-1
d_gene: TRBD2
CDR3nt: TGTGCCAGCAGCTTGCGACTAGCGAACAATGAGCAGTTCTTC
CDR3aa: CASSLRLANNEQFF

v_gene: TRBV9
j_gene: TRBJ1-1
d_gene: -
CDR3nt: TGTGCCAGCAGCGAGGGCGAGGGCACTGAAGCTTTCTTT
CDR3aa: CASSEGEGTEAFF

v_gene: TRBV11-3
j_gene: TRBJ2-3
d_gene: -
CDR3nt: TGTGCCAGCAGCCCCGGCGAGGCAGTCACAGATACGCAGTATTTT
CDR3aa: CASSPGEAVTDTQYF

v_gene: TRBV4-2
j_gene: TRBJ2-2
d_gene: -
CDR3nt: TGTGCCAGCAGACGACCACAGGGGAGGTACACCGGGGAGCTGTTTTTT
CDR3aa: CASRRPQGRYTGELFF

v_gene: TRBV6-5
j_gene: TRBJ2-5
d_gene: -
CDR3nt: TGTGCCAGCAGTTACGTAGGGAGTGAGACCCAGTACTTC
CDR3aa: CASSYVGSETQYF

v_gene: TRBV19
j_gene: TRBJ2-5
d_gene: TRBD1
CDR3nt: TGTGCCAGCCGGACAGGAAACCAAGAGACCCAGTACTTC
CDR3aa: CASRTGNQETQYF

v_gene: TRBV7-9
j_gene: TRBJ1-1
d_gene: TRBD1
CDR3nt: TGTGCCAGCAGCTCCGTCCGGGACAGGGGCACTGAAGCTTTCTTT
CDR3aa: CASSSVRDRGTEAFF

v_gene: TRBV2
j_gene: TRBJ1-2
d_gene: -
CDR3nt: TGTGCCAGCAGTGGACAGGCCTATGGCTACACCTTC
CDR3aa: CASSGQAYGYTF

v_gene: TRBV2
j_gene: TRBJ1-5
d_gene: -
CDR3nt: TGTGCCAGCAGCTGGGAGCTGTTAAGCAATCAGCCCCAGCATTTT
CDR3aa: CASSWELLSNQPQHF

v_gene: TRBV6-5
j_gene: TRBJ1-4
d_gene: TRBD1
CDR3nt: TGTGCCAGCAGTTACTCCCGGGACAGTAAAGAAAAACTGTTTTTT
CDR3aa: CASSYSRDSKEKLFF

v_gene: TRBV28
j_gene: TRBJ1-5
d_gene: -
CDR3nt: TGTGCCAGCAGTTTCCAGGGAACCAGTCAGCCCCAGCATTTT
CDR3aa: CASSFQGTSQPQHF

v_gene: TRBV11-2
j_gene: TRBJ1-3
d_gene: -
CDR3nt: TGTGCCAGCAGCTCCGCAGGGTCTGGAAACACCATATATTTT
CDR3aa: CASSSAGSGNTIYF

v_gene: TRBV9
j_gene: TRBJ1-1
d_gene: -
CDR3nt: TGTGCCAGCAGCGCCGGCACTGAAGCTTTCTTT
CDR3aa: CASSAGTEAFF

v_gene: TRBV7-6
j_gene: TRBJ2-5
d_gene: -
CDR3nt: TGTGCCAGCAGCTTAGGACAGAAACTGGAGGAGACCCAGTACTTC
CDR3aa: CASSLGQKLEETQYF